The 27 T cell receptor beta chains below all came from one sample that was sequenced in a study of CD8+ T cells in alopecia areata. TCR sequencing used cDNA made by reverse transcription of extracted RNA. Assay used: immunoSEQ multiplex PCR; TCRdb lists only in-frame clones, some missing. The sample lists roughly 99,000 clones, 84% occurring once. Treatment denoted: oral pan-JAK inhibitor, 5-10 mg twice daily. The sequencing here drew on CD8+ T cells sorted from blood, taken at week 24, from a patient treated with tofacitinib. The origin of the receptors is a human donor with alopecia areata.

This chain uses TRBV10-1 with TRBJ1-1; D gene ambiguous. The CDR3 runs 15 residues. The germline V gene encodes CDR1 WNHNN and CDR2 SYGVQD (reference sequence). Between the trimmed V and J ends, which lost 3 bases and 7 bases, there was a span of 18 bases. DNA of the CDR3: TGCGCCAGCAGTGAACTGACCGGGAGTAAGGGTGAAGCTTTCTTT. It encodes CASSELTGSKGEAFF.

The gene calls are TRBV7-2 and TRBJ2-1; D is possibly TRBD1 or TRBD2 (5 bases each). Trimming left V 1 base short and J 6 bases short, with 22 bases between. The CDR3 consists of 18 residues. Germline V gene sequence: CDR1 SGHTA, CDR2 FQGNSA. CDR3 DNA: TGTGCCAGCAGCTTAGTTGCCGGGACCCCGAGTCCCTTCAATGAGCAGTTCTTC. Protein product: CASSLVAGTPSPFNEQFF.

This sequence joins TRBV5-1 and TRBJ2-7, with 11 nucleotides matching TRBD2. This CDR3 comprises 18 residues. From germline, CDR1 is SGHRS and CDR2 YFSETQ. The ends lost 4 bases at V and 3 bases at J; junction bases unmatched: 15. CDR3: CASSITSGGSPFLYEQYF. For the CDR3, the DNA is TGCGCCAGCAGCATAACTAGCGGGGGCTCGCCCTTCCTCTACGAGCAGTACTTC.

V and J are TRBV5-1 and TRBJ1-6, with D unresolved. Germline CDR1 SGHRS, CDR2 YFSETQ. The V gene lost 4 bases and the J gene lost 7 bases, with 12 bases spanning the gap. The CDR3 has 14 amino acids. CDR3 coding DNA: TGCGCCAGCAGCCTGGACGGGTTCAATTCACCCCTCCACTTT. As protein: CASSLDGFNSPLHF.

V is TRBV5-1 and J is TRBJ2-1; D gene ambiguous. V gave up 1 base and J gave up 1 base, with 9 bases separating them. In germline, CDR1 is SGHRS, CDR2 YFSETQ. CDR3 length equals 15 residues. The CDR3 region has the DNA TGCGCCAGCAGCTTGACGTGGGGTTCCTACAATGAGCAGTTCTTC. Translated, it gives CASSLTWGSYNEQFF.

This clone came up once. The chain couples TRBV11-2 to TRBJ2-5, with TRBD2 identical over 11 bases. V gave up 4 bases and J gave up 4 bases; unmatched junction bases: 8. The CDR3 is 16 amino acids. From germline, CDR1 is SGHAT and CDR2 FQNNGV. CDR3 nucleotides: TGTGCCAGCAGCTCATCGACTAGCGGGGATGGAGAGACCCAGTACTTC. Translation gives CASSSSTSGDGETQYF.

The chain is built from TRBV2 and TRBJ2-5; the match to TRBD2 covers 14 bases. J gave up 3 bases and V 3 bases, and 3 bases lay outside the gene matches. The CDR3 sequence is 16 residues long. The germline CDR1 and CDR2 sequences are SNHLY and FYNNEI. This chain's CDR3 is CASSDVGLAGEETQYF. The CDR3 nucleotides are TGTGCCAGCAGTGATGTGGGACTAGCGGGGGAAGAGACCCAGTACTTC. Full variable domain (remainder filled in from reference TRBV2 and TRBJ2-5): EPEVTQTPSHQVTQMGQEVILRCVPISNHLYFYWYRQILGQKVEFLVSFYNNEISEKSEIFDDQFSVERPDGSNFTLKIRSTKLEDSAMYFCASSDVGLAGEETQYFGPGTRLLVL.

This chain connects TRBV6-1 to TRBJ1-5; no firm D call. The germline CDR1 and CDR2 sequences are MNHNS and SASEGT. This CDR3 region has 16 residues. Between the trimmed V and J ends, which lost 1 base and 0 bases, there was a span of 10 bases. The CDR3 bases are TGTGCCAGCAGTGAAGAGCCGGCTTATAGCAATCAGCCCCAGCATTTT. Its protein is CASSEEPAYSNQPQHF.

This clone was observed many times. Its ends do not fully match the called genes, so a read error is possible. The chain employs TRBV6-1 and TRBJ2-2; D tentatively fits TRBD1 or TRBD2 (5 bases each). There are 16 residues in the CDR3. Germline lookup yields CDR1 MNHNS and CDR2 SASEGT. The CDR3 region has the DNA TGTGCCATCAGTGTCCAGGGACGGATCAACACCGGGGAGCTGTTTTTT. The encoded protein is CAISVQGRINTGELFF.

The chain joins TRBV7-2 to TRBJ2-5; the match to TRBD2 covers 7 bases. The germline gives CDR1 SGHTA, CDR2 FQGNSA. V was pared by 4 bases and J by 5 bases, with 7 bases of the junction left unmatched. There are 14 residues in the CDR3. As DNA, the CDR3 is TGTGCCAGCAGCTCGTGGACTAGTGAGGAGACCCAGTACTTC. Translation gives CASSSWTSEETQYF.

The chain employs TRBV6-5 and TRBJ2-1; 11 bases are a match to TRBD1. Germline-derived CDR1 and CDR2 are MNHEY and SVGAGI. The CDR3 has 15 amino acids. The trim removed 6 bases at V and 8 bases at J, leaving 9 bases unmatched. The CDR3: CASSHGTGGIYEQFF. CDR3 coding DNA: TGTGCCAGCAGCCACGGGACAGGGGGTATTTATGAGCAGTTCTTC.

CDR3 sequence reads: CASSLDGSTGELFF. The CDR3 region has the DNA TGTGCCAGCAGCTTGGACGGATCCACCGGGGAGCTGTTTTTT. The chain carries TRBV5-6 and TRBJ2-2; D gene uncertain. The CDR3 runs 14 residues. Per the germline V gene, CDR1 is SGHDT and CDR2 is YYEEEE. V lost 0 bases, J lost 4 bases, and 7 bases lay in between.

The chain recombines TRBV10-3 with TRBJ1-5; the D is unclear. The CDR3 length is 15 residues. Germline CDR1 and CDR2: ENHRY and SYGVKD. V shed 0 bases and J shed 0 bases, with 6 bases lying between them. CDR3 amino acids: CAISESTVSNQPQHF. DNA of the CDR3: TGTGCCATCAGTGAGTCGACGGTTAGCAATCAGCCCCAGCATTTT.

The J gene is TRBJ2-5, the V gene TRBV11-2, with D hard to call. Trimming cost V 5 bases and J 1 base, with 11 bases left between them. From germline, CDR1 is SGHAT and CDR2 FQNNGV. This CDR3 is 14 amino acids long. The CDR3 reads CASSPWSAQETQYF. In nucleotides, the CDR3 is TGTGCCAGCAGCCCATGGTCGGCCCAAGAGACCCAGTACTTC.

In its sample, this clone was seen once. This rearrangement joins TRBV4-1 to TRBJ1-1; D gene unclear. This CDR3 is built from 15 residues. The germline CDR1 and CDR2 sequences are MGHRA and YSYEKL. Between the trimmed V and J ends, which lost 0 bases and 1 base, there was a span of 9 bases. Written as DNA, the CDR3 is TGCGCCAGCAGCCAAGATTCCGCCGAGAACACTGAAGCTTTCTTT. This codes for CASSQDSAENTEAFF.

The chain recombines TRBV7-9 with TRBJ2-5; D remains ambiguous. In germline, CDR1 is SEHNR, CDR2 FQNEAQ (reference sequence). There are 14 residues in the CDR3. Trimming stripped 8 bases from V and 1 base from J, with 14 bases between. CDR3: CASARGSSQETQYF. In DNA form, the CDR3 reads TGTGCCAGCGCTAGAGGATCGAGCCAAGAGACCCAGTACTTC.

The chain joins TRBV5-1 to TRBJ2-7; D call uncertain. V was cut by 0 bases and J by 5 bases, with 3 bases left in between. Germline values: CDR1 SGHRS, CDR2 YFSETQ. The CDR3 extends over 11 amino acids. Here the CDR3 reads CASSLGHEQYF. CDR3 sequence (DNA): TGCGCCAGCAGCTTGGGACACGAGCAGTACTTC.

The J gene is TRBJ2-2, the V gene TRBV4-2; D is unclear. CDR3 length equals 13 residues. The V and J ends lost 0 bases and 3 bases respectively, with 2 bases between them. Per germline, CDR1 LGHNA and CDR2 YNFKEQ. CDR3 residues: CASSQEDTGELFF. The CDR3 nucleotides are TGTGCCAGCAGCCAAGAGGACACCGGGGAGCTGTTTTTT.

V gene TRBV2 combines with J gene TRBJ2-7; TRBD1 matches 8 bases. The CDR3 consists of 15 residues. Germline-derived CDR1 and CDR2 are SNHLY and FYNNEI. The V and J ends lost 1 base and 3 bases, in that order; junction bases with no gene match: 5. The CDR3 spells CASSEDRGSFYEQYF. The CDR3 DNA is TGTGCCAGCAGTGAAGACAGGGGGTCATTCTACGAGCAGTACTTC.

The V and J genes are TRBV6-1 and TRBJ2-3, with D possibly called TRBD1 or TRBD2 (6 bases each). The CDR3 spans 15 residues. Germline values: CDR1 MNHNS, CDR2 SASEGT. V gave up 2 bases and J gave up 6 bases, with 15 bases separating them. The CDR3 DNA sequence: TGTGCCAGCAGTGAATTGGGGGGCGCGGGGGATACGCAGTATTTT. Its protein is CASSELGGAGDTQYF.

The rearrangement joins TRBV30 to TRBJ2-7; 7 bases line up with TRBD1. The CDR3 spans 13 residues. Looked up from germline, CDR1 is GTSNPN and CDR2 is SVGIG (reference sequence). With V trimmed by 0 bases and J by 3 bases, 2 bases remained unmatched. The CDR3 reads CAWSVAGGYEQYF. The CDR3 DNA reads TGTGCCTGGAGTGTTGCAGGGGGCTACGAGCAGTACTTC.

This clone came up a few times. In DNA form, the CDR3 reads TGTGCCAGCAGCCAAGAGTGGACCAATAGCAATCAGCCCCAGCATTTT. Amino acid sequence: CASSQEWTNSNQPQHF. The chain recombines TRBV4-2 with TRBJ1-5, with D hard to call. V lost 0 bases and J lost 0, with 9 bases in between. The germline gives CDR1 LGHNA, CDR2 YNFKEQ. The CDR3 loop spans 16 amino acids.

CDR3 nucleotides: TGTGCCAGCAGTACCGGTGGGGCGAACACCGGGGAGCTGTTTTTT. This encodes CASSTGGANTGELFF. The rearrangement joins TRBV6-5 to TRBJ2-2, with D unresolved. Trimming removed 5 bases at V and 0 bases at J, with 10 bases between. Germline CDR1 reads MNHEY; CDR2 reads SVGAGI. The CDR3 spans 15 residues.

The rearrangement uses TRBV2 and TRBJ1-1, with D unresolved. V lost 5 bases, J lost 0 bases, and 4 bases lay in between. Germline V gene lookup returns CDR1 SNHLY and CDR2 FYNNEI. This CDR3 has 12 amino acids. The CDR3 loop is CASSQMNTEAFF. CDR3 coding DNA: TGTGCCAGCAGTCAGATGAACACTGAAGCTTTCTTT.

V and J are TRBV29-1 and TRBJ2-7, with a weak D call TRBD2 (5 bases). CDR1 and CDR2 from the germline V gene are SQVTM and ANQGSEA. The CDR3 covers 14 residues. The V gene lost 6 bases and the J gene lost 0 bases, with 15 bases spanning the gap. The CDR3 is CSVRTATSSYEQYF. CDR3 DNA: TGCAGCGTGAGGACTGCCACGAGCTCCTACGAGCAGTACTTC.

V and J are TRBV4-1 and TRBJ2-7; D may match TRBD1 or TRBD2 (6 bases each). Germline V CDR1 and CDR2: MGHRA, YSYEKL. The V and J ends lost 3 bases and 0 bases respectively, with 9 bases between them. There are 14 residues in the CDR3. The CDR3 sequence: CASSHPGASYEQYF. In nucleotides, the CDR3 is TGCGCCAGCAGCCATCCGGGGGCCTCCTACGAGCAGTACTTC.

This chain links TRBV13 with TRBJ2-7; no firm D call. V was trimmed by 5 bases and J by 4 bases, leaving 12 bases between them. CDR1 is PRHDT, CDR2 FYEKMQ, per germline (reference sequence). This CDR3 has 13 amino acids. The CDR3 nucleotides are TGTGCCAGCAGCCCCCCCGCCGGATACGAGCAGTACTTC. Translated, it gives CASSPPAGYEQYF.